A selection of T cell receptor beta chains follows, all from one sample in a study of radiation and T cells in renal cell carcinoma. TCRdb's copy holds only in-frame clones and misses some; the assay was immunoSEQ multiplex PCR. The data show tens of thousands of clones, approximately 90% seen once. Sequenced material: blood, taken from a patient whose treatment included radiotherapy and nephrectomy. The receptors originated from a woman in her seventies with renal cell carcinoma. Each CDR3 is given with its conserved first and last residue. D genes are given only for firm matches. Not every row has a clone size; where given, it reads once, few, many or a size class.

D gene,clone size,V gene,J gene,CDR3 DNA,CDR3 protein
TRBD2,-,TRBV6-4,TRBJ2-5,TGTGCCAGCACTCATAGCGGGGCCAAAGAGACCCAGTACTTC,CASTHSGAKETQYF
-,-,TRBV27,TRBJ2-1,TGTGCCAGCAGTTCTATCCGGACACCCAGGGGCTACAATGAGCAGTTCTTC,CASSSIRTPRGYNEQFF
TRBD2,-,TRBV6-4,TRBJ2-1,TGTGCCAGCAGTGACTGGCGGGGGGGTACTAATGAGCAGTTCTTC,CASSDWRGGTNEQFF
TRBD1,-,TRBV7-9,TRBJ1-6,TGTGCCAGCAGCTTAACAGGGGAAAATTCACCCCTCCACTTT,CASSLTGENSPLHF
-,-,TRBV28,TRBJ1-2,TGTGCCAGCAGTTCCGGACAGAACTATGGCTACACCTTC,CASSSGQNYGYTF
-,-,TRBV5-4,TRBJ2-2,TGTGCCAGCAGCTTGGGGACTGGTCCGAACACCGGGGAGCTGTTTTTT,CASSLGTGPNTGELFF
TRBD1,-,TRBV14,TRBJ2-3,TGTGCCAGCAGCCTTACAGGGGGGACACGAGATACGCAGTATTTT,CASSLTGGTRDTQYF
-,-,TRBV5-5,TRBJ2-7,TGTGCCAGCAGCTTGGGGCGGATGGGTTCCTACGAGCAGTACTTC,CASSLGRMGSYEQYF
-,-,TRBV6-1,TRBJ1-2,TGTGCCAGCAGTTTAACCGGGACATCGCATGGCTACACCTTC,CASSLTGTSHGYTF
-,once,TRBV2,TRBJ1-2,TGTGCCAGCAGTGCCGGGACGGTCTCTTCGAGTGGCACCTTC,CASSAGTVSSSGTF
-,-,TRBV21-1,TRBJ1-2,TGTGCCAGCAGCAAAATGACCGAGCAGGGGTGTGGCTACACCTTC,CASSKMTEQGCGYTF
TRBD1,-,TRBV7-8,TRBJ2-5,TGTGCCAGCAGCCCGAGGACAGGGTTGGAGACCCAGTACTTC,CASSPRTGLETQYF
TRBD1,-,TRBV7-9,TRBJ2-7,TGTGCCAGCAGCTTACTTGGGACAGGCCCCTACGAGCAGTACTTC,CASSLLGTGPYEQYF
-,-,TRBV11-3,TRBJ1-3,TGTGCCAGCAGCTTCGGGGGAAACACCATATATTTT,CASSFGGNTIYF
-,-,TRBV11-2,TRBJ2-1,TGTGCCAGCAGCTCGGGACCCTACAATGAGCAGTTCTTC,CASSSGPYNEQFF
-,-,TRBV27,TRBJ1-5,TGTGCCAGCAGTTTAAGGCAGGGAAATCAGCCCCAGCATTTT,CASSLRQGNQPQHF
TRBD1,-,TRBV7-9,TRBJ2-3,TGTGCCAGCAGCTTATCAGGGGGCGGAACAACAGATACGCAGTATTTT,CASSLSGGGTTDTQYF
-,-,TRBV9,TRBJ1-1,TGTGCCAGCAGCCGAACAACGATGAACACTGAAGCTTTCTTT,CASSRTTMNTEAFF
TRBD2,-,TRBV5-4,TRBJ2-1,TGTGCCAGCAGCCCCTTAGCGGGGGCCTACAATGAGCAGTTCTTC,CASSPLAGAYNEQFF
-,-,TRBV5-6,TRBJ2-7,TGTGCCAGCAGCTTGTGGGGTTTTTACGAGCAGTACTTC,CASSLWGFYEQYF
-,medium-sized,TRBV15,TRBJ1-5,TGTGCCACCAGCAAAGTAGATCAGCCCCAGCATTTT,CATSKVDQPQHF
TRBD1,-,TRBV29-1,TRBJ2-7,TGCAGCGTTCGGGGGACAGGGGAATCGCGCGAGCAGTACTTC,CSVRGTGESREQYF
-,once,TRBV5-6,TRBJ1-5,TGTGCCAGCAGCGCATCCCCCCGGGATAGCAATCAGCCCCAGCATTTT,CASSASPRDSNQPQHF
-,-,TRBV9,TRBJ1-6,TGTGCCAGCAGCGTAACTCCGGGAGGTTCACCCCTCCACTTT,CASSVTPGGSPLHF
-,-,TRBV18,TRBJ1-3,TGTGCCAGCTCACCACTGCACTCTGGAAACACCATATATTTT,CASSPLHSGNTIYF
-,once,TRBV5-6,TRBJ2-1,TGTGCCAGCAGCCCCAACCGTGGAGGGGGCGGTTACAATGAGCAGTTCTTC,CASSPNRGGGGYNEQFF